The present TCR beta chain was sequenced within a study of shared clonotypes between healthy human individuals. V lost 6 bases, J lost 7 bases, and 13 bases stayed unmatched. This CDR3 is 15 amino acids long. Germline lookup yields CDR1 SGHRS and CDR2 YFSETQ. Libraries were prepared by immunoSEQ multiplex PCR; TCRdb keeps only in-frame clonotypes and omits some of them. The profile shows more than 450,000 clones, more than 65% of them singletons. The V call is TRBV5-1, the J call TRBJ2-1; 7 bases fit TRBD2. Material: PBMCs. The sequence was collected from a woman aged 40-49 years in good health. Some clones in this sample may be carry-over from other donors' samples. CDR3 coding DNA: TGCGCCAGCACCCCTGGAGGGAGGGCCCAGAATGAGCAGTTCTTC. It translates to CASTPGGRAQNEQFF.